Following are 5 T cell receptor beta chains from one sample sequenced in a study of T-cell reconstitution after alpha-beta-depleted transplantation in children. The authors prepared the TCRbeta library with unique molecular identifiers. TCRdb reprocessed the PCR reads via MiXCR and lists one record per CDR3 protein. The table has approximately 510,000 distinct CDR3 sequences, 15% to 20% seen once. Sample: PBMCs from the stem cell graft donor, taken from the stem cell graft. These receptors were obtained from a human donor who donated a stem cell graft to a child with acute lymphoblastic leukemia.

This clonotype was seen only a few times. The chain joins TRBV4-1 to TRBJ1-4; TRBD1 matches 9 bases. Trimming cost V 2 bases and J 14 bases; bases outside gene matches: 3. Germline loops: CDR1 MGHRA, CDR2 YSYEKL. The CDR3 has 12 amino acids. CDR3 in DNA: TGCGCCAGCAGCCAATCCGGGACAGGGCTGTTTTTT. Translated: CASSQSGTGLFF.

The table lists this clonotype with a few counts. Its ends do not fully match the called genes, so a read error is possible. The chain links TRBV20-1 to TRBJ2-7; 10 nucleotides match TRBD2. The CDR3 extends over 12 amino acids. The germline CDR1 and CDR2 sequences are DFQATT and SNEGSKA (reference sequence). CDR3 bases: TGCAGTGCTAGGTCCAGCGGGAGGGCCGTACGATTC. As protein: CSARSSGRAVRF.

The chain is built from TRBV2 and TRBJ2-3; 7 positions agree with TRBD1. CDR1 is SNHLY and CDR2 is FYNNEI in the germline V gene. V was pared by 5 bases and J by 1 base, with 9 bases of the junction left unmatched. CDR3 length: 16 amino acids. The CDR3 nucleotides read TGTGCCAGCAGTTTAACCGGGACAGCCCGCACAGATACGCAGTATTTT. This gives the protein CASSLTGTARTDTQYF.

This rearrangement joins TRBV25-1 to TRBJ2-3; tentatively, D is TRBD1 or TRBD2 (5 bases each). CDR1 is MGHDK and CDR2 is SYGVNS in the germline V gene. The CDR3 spans 14 residues. Trimming shortened V by 3 bases and J by 6 bases, and 13 bases separated the two germline ends. CDR3 region: CASSDTRGADTQYF. The CDR3 DNA follows: TGTGCCAGCAGTGACACACGGGGCGCGGATACGCAGTATTTT.

This clonotype was recorded a few times. J is TRBJ2-1 and V is TRBV11-2; D unresolved. The CDR3 covers 12 residues. Deletions cut 0 bases from V and 5 bases from J, with 2 bases between. Germline assignment: CDR1 SGHAT and CDR2 FQNNGV. CDR3 sequence (DNA): TGTGCCAGCAGCTTAGAACACAATGAGCAGTTCTTC. This sequence encodes CASSLEHNEQFF.